A selection of T cell receptor beta chains follows, all from one sample in a study of graft-versus-host responses after intestinal transplantation. The antigens these receptors bind are not known. Libraries were prepared by immunoSEQ multiplex PCR; TCRdb keeps only in-frame clonotypes and omits some of them. The sample lists about 89,000 clones, roughly 91% occurring once. This material consisted of unstimulated CD4+ T cells sorted from spleen or lymph node cells, taken before intestinal transplant. These receptors were taken from a human donor who received an intestinal transplant. CDR3s include the opening cysteine and the closing phenylalanine or tryptophan.

v_call	j_call	cdr3_aa
TRBV5-4	TRBJ2-7	CASRGDIDSYEQYF
TRBV6-1	TRBJ2-4	CASSELVGLQGMSGKNIQYF
TRBV10-3	TRBJ2-5	CAIRPGLAGATQETQYF
TRBV6-5	TRBJ1-2	CASSYGNRDVYGYTF
TRBV28	TRBJ2-7	CASRRGTSGGQSYEQYF
TRBV7-2	TRBJ1-2	CASSHPRGGQGPNYGYTF
TRBV19	TRBJ1-5	CASTGVEQPQHF
TRBV25-1	TRBJ1-5	CASSESRQSNQPQHF
TRBV7-8	TRBJ2-7	CASSLPLGEQYF
TRBV21-1	TRBJ1-2	CASSKDRDSGRYGYTF
TRBV10-2	TRBJ1-6	CASSESEGVNSPLHF
TRBV5-1	TRBJ1-1	CASSSDRGPSEAFF
TRBV19	TRBJ1-1	CASSIPPGSAFF
TRBV5-1	TRBJ1-6	CASSLGSRGNSPLHF
TRBV30	TRBJ1-2	CAWSKGSGYGYTF
TRBV28	TRBJ1-5	CASSSGTEYQPQHF
TRBV10-3	TRBJ2-1	CAITSGGGNEQFF
TRBV2	TRBJ1-1	CASNPQTNTEAFF
TRBV6-5	TRBJ1-3	CASIGTIGNTIYF
TRBV30	TRBJ1-2	CACGQGANYGYTF
TRBV7-2	TRBJ1-1	CASSLGATEAFF
TRBV7-9	TRBJ1-1	CASSLSRLTEAFF
TRBV2	TRBJ2-7	CASTRQSEQYF
TRBV27	TRBJ1-1	CASSLSRTGIWTEAFF
TRBV7-2	TRBJ1-6	CASSLAGQSNSPLHF
TRBV9	TRBJ1-3	CASSVGQEWGLIYF
TRBV7-9	TRBJ2-5	CASSLVGGSQETQYF
TRBV7-2	TRBJ1-6	CASSPSNSPLHF
TRBV25-1	TRBJ2-7	CASSRTGGVYEQYF
TRBV30	TRBJ2-1	CACRGESYNEQFF
TRBV29-1	TRBJ1-2	CSVEGTGHYGYTF
TRBV6-4	TRBJ1-6	CASSDSGGESYNSPLHF
TRBV5-6	TRBJ1-1	CASSYFDRDYTEAFF
TRBV21-1	TRBJ2-2	CASSKFWSETGNTGELFF
TRBV4-3	TRBJ2-2	CASSRKALGLAGESNTGELFF
TRBV11-2	TRBJ2-7	CASSFGLAGDEQYF
TRBV30	TRBJ1-3	CAWSGTEGNKAGNTIYF
TRBV6-1	TRBJ2-7	CASGRGVNALYEQYF
TRBV2	TRBJ1-5	CASSEQTGGRNQPQHF
TRBV21-1	TRBJ1-2	CASSKAGGQVHGYTF
TRBV5-1	TRBJ2-2	CASSLEGGPAGGELFF